This T cell receptor (beta chain) was observed in a study of blood T cell repertoires in COVID-19. Study context: Donors of Cohort 3 who recovered were those that had two negative PCRs, clearance, or symptom resolution. Samples representing acute and convalescent COVID-19 were sourced from the United States, Italy and Spain.

Clones were read by immunoSEQ multiplex PCR, and TCRdb kept only the in-frame ones, dropping some. The table lists about 190,000 clones, about 85% of them singletons. Germline CDR1 LNHDA, CDR2 SQIVND (reference sequence). V was cut by 2 bases and J by 0 bases, with 7 bases left in between. This CDR3 has 14 amino acids. The chain joins TRBV19 to TRBJ2-5; D uncertain. This TCR came from a woman aged 40 to 49 in a cohort exposed to, infected with or recovered from COVID-19 (not recorded which). Sequenced: PBMCs or T cells enriched from blood (not recorded which). CDR3 sequence (DNA): TGTGCCAGTAGTATAAGCGTTAACCAAGAGACCCAGTACTTC. Translation gives CASSISVNQETQYF.